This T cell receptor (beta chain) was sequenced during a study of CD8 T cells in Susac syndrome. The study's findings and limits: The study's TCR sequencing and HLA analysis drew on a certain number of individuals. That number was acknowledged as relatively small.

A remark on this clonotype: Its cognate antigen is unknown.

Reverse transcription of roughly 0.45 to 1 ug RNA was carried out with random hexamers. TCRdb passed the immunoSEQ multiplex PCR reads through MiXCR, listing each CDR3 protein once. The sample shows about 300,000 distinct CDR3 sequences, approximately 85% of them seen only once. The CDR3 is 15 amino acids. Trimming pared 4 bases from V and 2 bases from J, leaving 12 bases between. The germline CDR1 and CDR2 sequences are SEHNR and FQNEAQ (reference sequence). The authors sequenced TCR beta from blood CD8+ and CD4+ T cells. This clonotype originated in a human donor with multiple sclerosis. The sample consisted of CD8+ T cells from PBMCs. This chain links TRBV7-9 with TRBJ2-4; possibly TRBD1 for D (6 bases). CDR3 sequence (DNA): TGTGCCAGCAGCTCAAACAGGGATCCCAAAAACATTCAGTACTTC. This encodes CASSSNRDPKNIQYF.